The 2 T cell receptor beta chains given below trace back to one sample, sequenced in a study of blood T cell repertoires in COVID-19. This table comes from immunoSEQ multiplex PCR, and its TCRdb copy is limited to in-frame clones, with some not included. The sample contains about 50,000 clones, approximately 84% of which appear only once. The sample consisted of peripheral blood. Every receptor here comes from a human donor with active COVID-19. The donor label of this sample is uncertain.

This CDR3 reads CASSGTVSYEQYF. The DNA for the CDR3 is TGTGCCAGTAGTGGGACAGTCTCCTACGAGCAGTACTTC. The rearrangement uses TRBV19 and TRBJ2-7; TRBD1 aligns across 7 bases. Germline CDR1 and CDR2: LNHDA and SQIVND (reference sequence). The trim removed 5 bases at V and 0 bases at J, leaving 1 base unmatched. The CDR3 contains 13 residues.

CDR3 nucleotide sequence: TGTGCCAGCAGCTTACTGTCGCGTTCCTCCTACAATGAGCAGTTCTTC. Translating gives CASSLLSRSSYNEQFF. The chain recombines TRBV7-8 with TRBJ2-1; D unresolved. Germline values: CDR1 SGHVS, CDR2 FQNEAQ. Deletions cut 2 bases from V and 0 bases from J, with 11 bases between. CDR3 length equals 16 residues.